This T cell receptor beta chain is from a study of blood T cell repertoires in COVID-19. The assay was immunoSEQ multiplex PCR, and TCRdb's table has in-frame clones only and misses some. The sample lists roughly 38,000 clones; about 86% were seen once. V lost 0 bases and J lost 2; bases outside the gene matches: 1. Germline CDR1 and CDR2: SGHRS and YFSETQ. The CDR3 is 15 residues long. The sequenced sample was peripheral blood. The chain uses TRBV5-1 and TRBJ2-2, with 7 bases fitting TRBD1. This TCR was sampled from a man aged 70 or older with acute or convalescent COVID-19. The CDR3 bases are TGCGCCAGCAGCTTGGGACAGGGAAACACCGGGGAGCTGTTTTTT. Protein product: CASSLGQGNTGELFF.